This TCR beta chain was recorded in a study of OX40 agonist ivuxolimab in advanced cancers. Study-wide background: Patients took ivuxolimab, an agonistic anti-OX40 (CD134) antibody.

Sequencing was performed with immunoSEQ multiplex PCR; in TCRdb, only in-frame clones are kept and a portion is missing. The sample consists of roughly 50,000 clones, about 89% of them appearing once. Germline CDR1 reads SGHAT; CDR2 reads FQNNGV. The V and J ends lost 2 bases and 4 bases respectively, with 3 bases between them. CDR3 length: 12 amino acids. The sampling schedule covered blood at baseline, cycle 4 day 1, and cycle 7 day 1. This clone was found once. Its target is not known. Whole-study findings and limits: Both CD4+ and CD8+ T cell populations in blood had undergone clonal expansion by week 6 at 0.1 to 3.0 mg/kg. The investigators did not determine what antigen specificity the expanded peripheral T cells had.

The rearrangement joins TRBV11-2 to TRBJ2-1, with D unresolved. Sequenced material: CD4+ or CD8+ T cells sorted from blood, taken in a trial of the OX40 agonist ivuxolimab. This TCR came from an adult with an advanced solid tumor such as melanoma, head and neck, liver or kidney cancer. CDR3 in amino acids: CASSLMYNEQFF. As DNA, the CDR3 is TGTGCCAGCAGCTTAATGTACAATGAGCAGTTCTTC. Full variable domain (missing parts from reference TRBV11-2 and TRBJ2-1): EAGVAQSPRYKIIEKRQSVAFWCNPISGHATLYWYQQILGQGPKLLIQFQNNGVVDDSQLPKDRFSAERLKGVDSTLKIQPAKLEDSAVYLCASSLMYNEQFFGPGTRLTVL.